This T cell receptor (beta chain) was recovered during a study of PD-1 blockade in classical Hodgkin lymphoma. Study-level findings and limits: The authors have not defined what causes the repertoire differences, possibly disease activity or prior therapy. Reports described newly diagnosed patients as having lower baseline TCR diversity than healthy donors.

Autologous stem cell transplantation was followed by relapse in every patient, and brentuximab vedotin exposure varied. The V gene's germline CDR1 is SGHNT and CDR2 YENEEA. The CDR3 contains 17 residues. V dropped 1 base and J dropped 4; count of bases not matched to a gene: 9. Points on this clone: The antigen is undetermined.

Assay used: immunoSEQ multiplex PCR; TCRdb lists only in-frame clones, some missing. The table has more than 30,000 clones, approximately 82% seen once. This clonotype was sampled from a human donor with classical Hodgkin lymphoma. This material consisted of peripheral blood mononuclear cells (PBMCs), taken before the second cycle of nivolumab. The V and J genes are TRBV11-3 and TRBJ1-5; 8 bases fit TRBD1. The CDR3 DNA follows: TGTGCCAGCAGCTTAGCCCGACCGGGACAGGAGAATCAGCCCCAGCATTTT. As protein: CASSLARPGQENQPQHF.